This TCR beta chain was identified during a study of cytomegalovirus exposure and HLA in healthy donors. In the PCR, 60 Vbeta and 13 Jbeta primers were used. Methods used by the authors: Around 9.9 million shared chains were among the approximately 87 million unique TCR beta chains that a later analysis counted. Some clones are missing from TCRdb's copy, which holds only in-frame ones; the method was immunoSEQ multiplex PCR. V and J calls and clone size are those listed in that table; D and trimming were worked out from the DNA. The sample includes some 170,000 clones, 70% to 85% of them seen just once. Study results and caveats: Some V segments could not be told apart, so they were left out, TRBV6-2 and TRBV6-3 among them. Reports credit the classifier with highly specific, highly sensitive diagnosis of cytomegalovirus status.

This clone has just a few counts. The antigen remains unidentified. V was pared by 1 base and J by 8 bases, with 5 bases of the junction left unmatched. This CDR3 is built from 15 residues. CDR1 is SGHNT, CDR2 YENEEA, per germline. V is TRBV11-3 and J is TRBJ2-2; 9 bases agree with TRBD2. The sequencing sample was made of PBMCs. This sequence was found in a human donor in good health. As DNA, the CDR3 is TGTGCCAGCAGCTTAGGCGGGGGGGCCTCTGGGGAGCTGTTTTTT. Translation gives CASSLGGGASGELFF.